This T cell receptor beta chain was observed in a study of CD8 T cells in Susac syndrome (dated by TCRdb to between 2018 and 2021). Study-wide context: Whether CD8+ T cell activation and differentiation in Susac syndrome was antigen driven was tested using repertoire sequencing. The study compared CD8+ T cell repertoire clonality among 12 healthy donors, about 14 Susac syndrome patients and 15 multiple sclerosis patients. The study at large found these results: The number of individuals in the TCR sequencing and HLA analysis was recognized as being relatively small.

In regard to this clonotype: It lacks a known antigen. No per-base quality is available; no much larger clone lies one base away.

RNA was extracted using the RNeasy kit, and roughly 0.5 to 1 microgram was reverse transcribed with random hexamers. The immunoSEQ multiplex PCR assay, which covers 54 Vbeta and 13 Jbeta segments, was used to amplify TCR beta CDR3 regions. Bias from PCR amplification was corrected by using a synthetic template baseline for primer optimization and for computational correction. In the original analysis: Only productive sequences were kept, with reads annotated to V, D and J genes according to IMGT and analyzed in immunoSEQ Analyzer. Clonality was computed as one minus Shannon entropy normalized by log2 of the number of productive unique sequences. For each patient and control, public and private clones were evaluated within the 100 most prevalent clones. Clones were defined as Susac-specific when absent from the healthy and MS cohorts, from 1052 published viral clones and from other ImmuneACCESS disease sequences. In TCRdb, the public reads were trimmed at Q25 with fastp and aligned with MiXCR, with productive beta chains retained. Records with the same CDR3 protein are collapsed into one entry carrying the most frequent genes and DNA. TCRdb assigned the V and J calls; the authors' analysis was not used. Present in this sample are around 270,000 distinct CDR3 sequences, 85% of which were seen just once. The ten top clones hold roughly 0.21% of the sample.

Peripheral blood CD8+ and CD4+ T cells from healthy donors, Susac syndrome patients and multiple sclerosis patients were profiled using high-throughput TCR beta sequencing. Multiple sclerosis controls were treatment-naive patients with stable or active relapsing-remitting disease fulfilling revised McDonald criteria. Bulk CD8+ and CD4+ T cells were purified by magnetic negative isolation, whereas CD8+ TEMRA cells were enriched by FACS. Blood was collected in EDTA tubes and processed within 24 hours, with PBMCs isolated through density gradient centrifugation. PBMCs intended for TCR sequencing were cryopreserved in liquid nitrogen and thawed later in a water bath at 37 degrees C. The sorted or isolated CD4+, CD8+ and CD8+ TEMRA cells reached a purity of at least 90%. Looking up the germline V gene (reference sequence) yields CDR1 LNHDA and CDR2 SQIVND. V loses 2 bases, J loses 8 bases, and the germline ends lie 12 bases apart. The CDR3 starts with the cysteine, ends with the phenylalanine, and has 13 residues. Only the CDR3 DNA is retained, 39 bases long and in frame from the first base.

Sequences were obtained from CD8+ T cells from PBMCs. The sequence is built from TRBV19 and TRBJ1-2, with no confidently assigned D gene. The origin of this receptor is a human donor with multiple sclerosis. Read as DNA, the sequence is TGTGCCAGTAGTATACCCCCCGAAAAAGGCTACACCTTC. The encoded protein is CASSIPPEKGYTF. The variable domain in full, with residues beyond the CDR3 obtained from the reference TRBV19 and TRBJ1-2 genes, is DGGITQSPKYLFRKEGQNVTLSCEQNLNHDAMYWYRQDPGQGLRLIYYSQIVNDFQKGDIAEGYSVSREKKESFPLTVTSAQKNPTAFYLCASSIPPEKGYTFGSGTRLTVV.